The 12 T cell receptor beta chains below were found in one sample sequenced in a study of OX40 agonist ivuxolimab in advanced cancers. Using immunoSEQ multiplex PCR, the repertoire was profiled, and TCRdb retains in-frame clones only, with some absent. The sample lists about 55,000 clones; approximately 85% were seen once. The input for sequencing was CD4+ or CD8+ T cells sorted from blood, taken in a trial of the OX40 agonist ivuxolimab. The receptor source for this set is an adult with an advanced solid tumor such as melanoma, head and neck, liver or kidney cancer.

This chain links TRBV11-2 with TRBJ2-5; D is possibly TRBD1 or TRBD2 (7 bases each). CDR1 is SGHAT, CDR2 FQNNGV, per germline. Trimming left V 1 base short and J 11 bases short, with 14 bases between. This CDR3 has 13 amino acids. CDR3 sequence reads: CASSLGRGGEQYF. In DNA form, the CDR3 reads TGTGCCAGCAGCTTAGGCAGGGGGGGAGAGCAGTACTTC.

V usage is TRBV28 and J usage is TRBJ1-5, with TRBD1 as a possible D gene (5 bases). The CDR3 length is 17 residues. CDR1 and CDR2 (germline): MDHEN, SYDVKM. V gave up 3 bases and J gave up 5 bases, with 20 bases separating them. The CDR3 sequence: CASSFAHLRDAHQPQHF. The CDR3 DNA reads as TGTGCCAGCAGTTTCGCCCATCTCCGGGACGCTCATCAGCCCCAGCATTTT.

The rearrangement joins TRBV11-2 to TRBJ2-3; D tentatively fits TRBD1 or TRBD2 (6 bases each). Trimming cost V 2 bases and J 0 bases, with 18 bases left between them. Germline CDR1 reads SGHAT; CDR2 reads FQNNGV. The CDR3 spans 18 residues. The CDR3 sequence: CASSLRGATIPSTDTQYF. The CDR3, as DNA: TGTGCCAGCAGCTTAAGGGGGGCTACTATACCTAGCACAGATACGCAGTATTTT.

This clone was counted once. The chain uses TRBV6-5 and TRBJ2-3, with a tentative D call TRBD1 (6 bases). The CDR3 totals 15 residues. Trimming pared 5 bases from V and 1 base from J, leaving 13 bases between. Germline-derived CDR1 and CDR2 are MNHEY and SVGAGI. CDR3 in DNA: TGTGCCAGCAGTCCTTCCAGGGGAGGCACAGATACGCAGTATTTT. The encoded protein is CASSPSRGGTDTQYF.

The J gene is TRBJ2-5, the V gene TRBV5-4; D unresolved. The DNA matches TRBJ2-7 better at its end, which makes the J call doubtful. The CDR3 covers 14 residues. In germline, CDR1 is SGHNT, CDR2 YYREEE (reference sequence). This CDR3 is CASSLGRLPGEQYF. CDR3 sequence (DNA): TGTGCCAGCAGCTTGGGGCGGCTCCCGGGCGAGCAGTACTTC.

The chain has TRBV27 and TRBJ2-3; 10 positions match TRBD2. The V gene's germline CDR1 is MNHEY and CDR2 SMNVEV (reference sequence). This CDR3 is 17 amino acids long. V was pared by 5 bases and J by 0 bases, with 8 bases of the junction left unmatched. The CDR3 reads CASSGLAEFTSTDTQYF. The CDR3 nucleotides are TGTGCCAGCAGTGGACTAGCGGAGTTTACTAGCACAGATACGCAGTATTTT.

The V gene is TRBV9, the J gene TRBJ2-1; TRBD1 is a possible D gene (6 bases). V lost 5 bases and J lost 4, with 19 bases in between. Germline values: CDR1 SGDLS, CDR2 YYNGEE. The CDR3 loop spans 16 amino acids. In nucleotides, the CDR3 is TGTGCCAGCAGGGAATCGGACAGTGGACTGTACAATGAGCAGTTCTTC. It specifies CASRESDSGLYNEQFF. Full variable domain (remainder filled in from reference TRBV9 and TRBJ2-1): DSGVTQTPKHLITATGQRVTLRCSPRSGDLSVYWYQQSLDQGLQFLIQYYNGEERAKGNILERFSAQQFPDLHSELNLSSLELGDSALYFCASRESDSGLYNEQFFGPGTRLTVL.

The CDR3: CASSPRSTGTFSEQFF. The DNA of the CDR3 is TGTGCCAGTAGTCCGAGGAGTACCGGGACTTTCAGTGAGCAGTTCTTC. The chain uses TRBV19 and TRBJ2-1; the D gene is possibly TRBD2 (6 bases). The CDR3 has 16 residues. Germline assignment: CDR1 LNHDA and CDR2 SQIVND (reference sequence). V was cut by 5 bases and J by 9 bases, with 23 bases left in between.

The V call is TRBV6-6, the J call TRBJ2-2; 8 bases agree with TRBD1. Germline CDR1 and CDR2: MNHNY and SVGAGI (reference sequence). The CDR3 loop spans 14 amino acids. V trimming: 4 bases; J trimming: 6 bases; junction bases outside the gene matches: 4. CDR3 coding DNA: TGTGCCAGCAGTTCCTCACAGGGGGCCGGGGAGCTGTTTTTT. Residues: CASSSSQGAGELFF.

V usage is TRBV19 and J usage is TRBJ1-3; D gene ambiguous. The CDR3 spans 12 residues. The V end was cut by 7 bases, the J end by 7 bases, with 11 bases between. Germline assignment: CDR1 LNHDA and CDR2 SQIVND (reference sequence). The CDR3 loop is CASTRRENTIYF. The CDR3 nucleotides are TGTGCCAGTACGAGGAGGGAGAACACCATATATTTT.

Here the CDR3 DNA reads TGCGCCAGCTCCGACCGGGACGCCGATAGCAATCAGCCCCAGCATTTT. It specifies CASSDRDADSNQPQHF. The chain uses TRBV10-2 and TRBJ1-5; tentatively, D is TRBD1 (5 bases). V shed 8 bases and J shed 0 bases, with 17 bases lying between them. Per germline, CDR1 WSHSY and CDR2 SAAADI. The CDR3 has 16 amino acids.

The chain joins TRBV14 to TRBJ2-1; 11 nucleotides line up with TRBD2. This CDR3 region has 17 residues. Germline CDR1 is SGHDN and CDR2 is FVKESK. The ends lost 6 bases at V and 5 bases at J; junction bases unmatched: 12. This chain's CDR3 is CASSPLPLAGVHNEQFF. CDR3 bases: TGTGCCAGCAGTCCCCTTCCACTAGCGGGGGTACACAATGAGCAGTTCTTC.